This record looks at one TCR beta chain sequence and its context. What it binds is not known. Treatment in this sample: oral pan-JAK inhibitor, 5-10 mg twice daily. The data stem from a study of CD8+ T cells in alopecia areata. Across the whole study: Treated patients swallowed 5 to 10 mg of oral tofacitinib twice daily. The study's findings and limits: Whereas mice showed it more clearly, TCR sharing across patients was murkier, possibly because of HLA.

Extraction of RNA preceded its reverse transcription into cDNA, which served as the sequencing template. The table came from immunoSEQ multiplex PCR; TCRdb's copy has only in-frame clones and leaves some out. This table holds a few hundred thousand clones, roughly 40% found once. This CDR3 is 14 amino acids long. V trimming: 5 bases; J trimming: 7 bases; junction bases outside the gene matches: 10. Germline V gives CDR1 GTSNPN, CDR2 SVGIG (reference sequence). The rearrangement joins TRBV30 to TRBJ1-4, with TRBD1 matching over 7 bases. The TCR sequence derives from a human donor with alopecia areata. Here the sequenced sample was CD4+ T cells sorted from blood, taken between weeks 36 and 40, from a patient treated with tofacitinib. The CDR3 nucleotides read TGTGCCTGGGCCTTGACAGGGAGGAGTGAAAAACTGTTTTTT. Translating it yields CAWALTGRSEKLFF.